This T cell receptor beta chain is from a study of blood T cells in healthy people across ages. General study findings and limits: Higher diversity, along with more naive CD4+ cells, distinguished long-lived donors from aged donors.

Together with a sample-barcoded 5' primer, a J-beta primer mix was included in a second PCR lasting roughly 6 to 12 cycles. TCRdb independently ran MiXCR on the 5' RACE reads; one entry per CDR3 protein. The sample has around 800,000 distinct CDR3 sequences; around half are singletons. Points on this clonotype: Its matching antigen is unknown.

The sequenced sample consisted of blood. This clonotype was sampled from a man older than 75 in good health.

CDR3: CASSTYPGGWAEAFF. In DNA, the CDR3 is TGTGCCAGTAGTACCTACCCAGGAGGTTGGGCTGAAGCTTTCTTT. The V gene is TRBV19, the J gene TRBJ1-1; unclear D gene. V was shortened by 4 bases and J by 6 bases, with 18 bases between the two germline ends. CDR1 and CDR2 from the germline V gene are LNHDA and SQIVND (reference sequence). The CDR3 has 15 amino acids.